These 6 T cell receptor beta chains were all obtained from the same sample, sequenced in a study of identical twins. Each CDR3 protein gets one entry after TCRdb re-called the 5' RACE reads with MiXCR. The table shows around 570,000 distinct CDR3 sequences, with 7.5% to 10% occurring only once. Separately, the same data were catalogued under a study of yellow fever vaccine responses in identical twins.

The source material was PBMCs. These receptors all stem from a woman between 18 and 30 years old in good health.

The V and J genes are TRBV20-1 and TRBJ2-5; D gene unclear. Deletions cut 3 bases from V and 5 bases from J, with 10 bases between. Germline CDR1 is DFQATT and CDR2 is SNEGSKA (reference sequence). This CDR3 contains 12 residues. The CDR3 is CSARTDLETQYF. Written as DNA, the CDR3 is TGCAGTGCTAGGACCGACCTCGAGACCCAGTACTTC.

The chain combines TRBV12-3 or TRBV12-4 with TRBJ1-5, with unresolved D. This CDR3 has 16 amino acids. V was clipped by 6 bases and J by 1 base, with 16 bases between them. The CDR3 DNA sequence: TGTGCCAGCAGAGCTACCCGGGGTTTAAGCAATCAGCCCCAGCATTTT. Translation gives CASRATRGLSNQPQHF.

This clonotype was picked up many times. The V call is TRBV29-1, the J call TRBJ2-5, with 7 bases identical to TRBD1. The CDR3 contains 15 residues. Trimming removed 8 bases from V and 2 bases from J; junction bases left unmatched: 14. Germline V lookup: CDR1 SQVTM, CDR2 ANQGSEA. CDR3 bases: TGCAGCCCCCCCGTGAGGACAGGACCTCAAGAGACCCAGTACTTC. Translation: CSPPVRTGPQETQYF.

This chain uses TRBV29-1 with TRBJ1-1; D unresolved. CDR1 SQVTM and CDR2 ANQGSEA come from the germline V gene. The CDR3 length is 13 residues. With 3 bases removed from V and 3 bases from J, the gap between germline ends came to 11 bases. CDR3 sequence reads: CSVDALGYTEAFF. CDR3 bases: TGCAGCGTTGATGCGCTGGGATACACTGAAGCTTTCTTT.

This clonotype occurred a few times. V is TRBV20-1 and J is TRBJ2-3; 8 bases are a match to TRBD1. Germline V gene lookup returns CDR1 DFQATT and CDR2 SNEGSKA (reference sequence). The length of the CDR3 is 15 residues. V was clipped by 0 bases and J by 5 bases; unmatched bases: 7. CDR3 region: CSARDMQGAVDTQYF. The CDR3 region has the DNA TGCAGTGCTAGAGATATGCAGGGGGCGGTAGATACGCAGTATTTT.

This clonotype was seen only a few times. The V call is TRBV12-3 or TRBV12-4, the J call TRBJ2-1, with 8 bases aligning to TRBD2. The CDR3 consists of 16 residues. With V trimmed by 8 bases and J by 7 bases, 16 bases remained unmatched. The CDR3 coding sequence is TGTGCCAGCCTAATAATACAAGCGGGAGAAAAGAATGAGCAGTTCTTC. This gives the protein CASLIIQAGEKNEQFF.